This record concerns one T cell receptor (beta chain) sequence. Its specificity is not known. These data come from a study of long-term antiretroviral therapy in people with HIV. Broader study findings: An increase in diversity followed ART, yet levels stayed below transplant donor controls. Someone took the blood between about 2004 and 2017, maybe while older ART regimens were in use.

Samples held about 0.95-10 million cryopreserved PBMC, and DNA extraction followed. Sequencing used immunoSEQ v3.0 at survey level. Clones were sequenced by immunoSEQ multiplex PCR, and TCRdb holds only the in-frame ones, with some missing. The table shows fewer than 40,000 clones, with 94% occurring only once. Germline V gene sequence: CDR1 SGHTA, CDR2 FQGNSA. The CDR3 loop spans 16 amino acids. The V end lost 1 base, the J end lost 5 bases, and 12 bases lay between the germline ends. The rearrangement links TRBV7-2 to TRBJ1-6; TRBD1 might be the D (6 bases). Here the sequenced sample was unsorted PBMCs, taken around 5.4 years after starting antiretroviral therapy. The sequence came from a woman aged 45-65 years with HIV. The CDR3 spells CASSLVPGADNSPLHF. The CDR3 DNA reads TGTGCCAGCAGCTTAGTTCCGGGGGCGGATAATTCACCCCTCCACTTT.